The 19 T cell receptor beta chains given below trace back to one sample, sequenced in a study of T cells after yellow fever vaccination. TCRdb reanalysed the 5' RACE reads using MiXCR and keeps one entry per CDR3 protein. Found here are over 120,000 distinct CDR3 sequences, 6.6% of them singletons; the top ten hold 0.5% to 0.65%. Specimen: CD4+ T cells sorted from PBMCs, collected 10 days after the yellow fever booster vaccination. Receptors originate from a man aged 25 to 40 who received the YFV17D yellow fever vaccine.

Of note for this clonotype: A read error may explain this, as a much larger clone is one base away. The chain combines TRBV5-1 with TRBJ2-1; the D is unclear. The CDR3 consists of 15 residues. Germline values: CDR1 SGHRS, CDR2 YFSETQ. CDR3 sequence reads: CASGLGGQVYNEQFF. The CDR3, as DNA: TGCGCCAGCGGCTTGGGCGGCCAAGTCTACAATGAGCAGTTCTTC.

The gene calls are TRBV9 and TRBJ2-5; 7 nucleotides agree with TRBD2. This CDR3 spans 13 amino acids. The germline V gene encodes CDR1 SGDLS and CDR2 YYNGEE. Trimming cost V 3 bases and J 4 bases; bases outside gene matches: 3. CDR3 region: CASSGTRAETQYF. The CDR3 region has the DNA TGTGCCAGCAGCGGGACTAGGGCAGAGACCCAGTACTTC.

Comment on this clonotype: A much larger clone differs by one base, so this may be a read error. The chain carries TRBV6-2 or TRBV6-3 and TRBJ2-1; D is uncertain. The CDR3 sequence is 11 residues long. Germline assignment: CDR1 MNHEY and CDR2 SVGEGT. The V and J ends lost 4 bases and 9 bases respectively, with 7 bases between them. CDR3 in amino acids: CASSLYREQFF. The CDR3 bases are TGTGCCAGCAGTTTATACCGTGAGCAGTTCTTC.

This clonotype was counted at least ten times. This sequence joins TRBV5-1 and TRBJ2-7; possible D gene TRBD2, 5 bases. Trimming left V 2 bases short and J 0 bases short, with 9 bases between. The CDR3 sequence is 14 residues long. Looked up from germline, CDR1 is SGHRS and CDR2 is YFSETQ. The CDR3 is CASSFSGNSYEQYF. The DNA of the CDR3 is TGCGCCAGCAGCTTTTCGGGGAACTCCTACGAGCAGTACTTC.

This clonotype has a count of ten or more. This sequence joins TRBV4-3 and TRBJ2-7, with 8 bases fitting TRBD2. CDR3 length: 15 residues. J gave up 4 bases and V 0 bases, and 5 bases lay outside the gene matches. The germline gives CDR1 LGHNA, CDR2 YSLEER. The CDR3 bases are TGCGCCAGCAGCCAAGAGGTCGGGAGGGCTTACGAGCAGTACTTC. Translated, it gives CASSQEVGRAYEQYF.

This clonotype came up many times. V and J are TRBV18 and TRBJ2-3; D is unresolved. Germline-derived CDR1 and CDR2 are KGHSH and LQKENI. V lost 0 bases to trimming and J lost 6 bases, with 10 bases between them. The CDR3 spans 14 residues. CDR3 loop: CASSPPAERDTQYF. The CDR3 bases are TGTGCCAGCTCACCACCGGCAGAACGGGATACGCAGTATTTT. Drawing the rest from reference TRBV18 and TRBJ2-3, the complete variable domain is NAGVMQNPRHLVRRRGQEARLRCSPMKGHSHVYWYRQLPEEGLKFMVYLQKENIIDESGMPKERFSAEFPKEGPSILRIQQVVRGDSAAYFCASSPPAERDTQYFGPGTRLTVL.

This sequence joins TRBV10-3 and TRBJ1-1; D gene uncertain. Per germline, CDR1 ENHRY and CDR2 SYGVKD. The V end was cut by 9 bases, the J end by 3 bases, with 14 bases between. The CDR3 covers 13 residues. In nucleotides, the CDR3 is TGTGCCATGGGCCGTCGCGGGGACACTGAAGCTTTCTTT. Protein product: CAMGRRGDTEAFF.

There are many counts of this clonotype. The rearrangement joins TRBV20-1 to TRBJ2-5; D gene unclear. The CDR3 runs 12 residues. Trimming removed 3 bases at V and 2 bases at J, with 7 bases between. Germline V gene lookup returns CDR1 DFQATT and CDR2 SNEGSKA (reference sequence). The DNA for the CDR3 is TGCAGTGCTAGCGTCAGACAAGAGACCCAGTACTTC. Protein: CSASVRQETQYF.

Points on this clonotype: Being one base from a much bigger clone, this may be a read error. The V gene is TRBV27, the J gene TRBJ1-5; D unresolved. Germline assignment: CDR1 MNHEY and CDR2 SMNVEV (reference sequence). This CDR3 is 15 amino acids long. Trimming removed 4 bases from V and 7 bases from J, with 17 bases in between. DNA of the CDR3: TGTGCCAGCAGTTCCGCGGCGGAAAGGAGACAGCCCCAGCATTTT. It specifies CASSSAAERRQPQHF.

This chain uses TRBV20-1 with TRBJ1-2; D is undetermined. This CDR3 has 13 amino acids. The V end was cut by 5 bases, the J end by 6 bases, with 16 bases between. Per germline, CDR1 DFQATT and CDR2 SNEGSKA (reference sequence). CDR3 coding DNA: TGCAGTGCTGTGCGGGCCTTTGGCGATGGCTACACCTTC. It codes for CSAVRAFGDGYTF.

This clonotype was counted many times. The chain links TRBV29-1 to TRBJ2-5, with 8 bases aligning to TRBD2. This CDR3 contains 17 residues. Germline assignment: CDR1 SQVTM and CDR2 ANQGSEA. V trimming: 4 bases; J trimming: 2 bases; junction bases outside the gene matches: 15. CDR3: CSVGNMWYQRGQETQYF. As DNA, the CDR3 is TGCAGCGTTGGGAACATGTGGTACCAGCGGGGGCAAGAGACCCAGTACTTC.

This clonotype was recorded at least ten times. V is TRBV18 and J is TRBJ2-5; possibly TRBD2 for D (5 bases). CDR3 length: 14 amino acids. The germline CDR1 and CDR2 sequences are KGHSH and LQKENI. V was shortened by 2 bases and J by 4 bases, with 11 bases between the two germline ends. The CDR3 DNA reads TGTGCCAGCTCACCATCTAGCACTCCAGAGACCCAGTACTTC. Encoded protein: CASSPSSTPETQYF.

This clonotype was observed at least ten times. The chain has TRBV7-2 and TRBJ1-2; tentatively, D is TRBD1 (5 bases). Trimming stripped 5 bases from V and 5 bases from J, with 18 bases between. Germline V lookup: CDR1 SGHTA, CDR2 FQGNSA. The CDR3 is 15 amino acids. The DNA of the CDR3 is TGTGCCAGCAGCGATAGGCTCGGGGGAGAATATGGCTACACCTTC. Translated: CASSDRLGGEYGYTF.

Many counts were recorded for this clonotype. CDR3 region: CASSPMAITDTQYF. In DNA form, the CDR3 reads TGCGCCAGCAGCCCGATGGCTATAACAGATACGCAGTATTTT. V is TRBV5-1 and J is TRBJ2-3; D remains ambiguous. Trimming took off 4 bases at V and 3 bases at J, with 12 bases between the two ends. The germline V gene encodes CDR1 SGHRS and CDR2 YFSETQ. There are 14 residues in the CDR3. The complete variable domain, with remaining parts taken from reference TRBV5-1 and TRBJ2-3, reads KAGVTQTPRYLIKTRGQQVTLSCSPISGHRSVSWYQQTPGQGLQFLFEYFSETQRNKGNFPGRFSGRQFSNSRSEMNVSTLELGDSALYLCASSPMAITDTQYFGPGTRLTVL.

This clonotype was observed at least ten times. This chain links TRBV6-5 with TRBJ1-2; no clear D gene. Per germline, CDR1 MNHEY and CDR2 SVGAGI. V shed 4 bases and J shed 3 bases, with 18 bases lying between them. The CDR3 is 16 amino acids. In DNA form, the CDR3 reads TGTGCCAGCAGTTTGGGGTGGGGTAGTGGGGACTATGGCTACACCTTC. This encodes CASSLGWGSGDYGYTF.

There are many counts of this clonotype. This rearrangement joins TRBV7-2 to TRBJ2-1, with 8 bases identical to TRBD2. The CDR3 length is 14 residues. Germline assignment: CDR1 SGHTA and CDR2 FQGNSA. V gave up 3 bases and J gave up 7 bases; unmatched junction bases: 5. In nucleotides, the CDR3 is TGTGCCAGCAGCTTTGCGGCGGGAGGTAATGAGCAGTTCTTC. Its protein product is CASSFAAGGNEQFF.

This clonotype was picked up one time. A much larger clone lies a single base off, so this may be a read error. The chain joins TRBV15 to TRBJ2-7; 7 bases align to TRBD1. The CDR3 has 13 amino acids. The germline V gene encodes CDR1 LNHNV and CDR2 YYDKDF (reference sequence). CDR3 amino acids: CATSRDRSYELYF. As DNA, the CDR3 is TGTGCCACCAGCAGGGACAGGTCCTACGAGCTGTACTTC.

The chain links TRBV5-1 to TRBJ1-2, with a tentative D call TRBD1 (5 bases). Trimming pared 4 bases from V and 4 bases from J, leaving 14 bases between. Looked up from germline, CDR1 is SGHRS and CDR2 is YFSETQ. The CDR3 is 14 residues long. CDR3 sequence (DNA): TGCGCCAGCAGCCGTGAAGGGGACCCCTATGGCTACACCTTC. Translated, it gives CASSREGDPYGYTF.

There are many counts of this clonotype. The V gene is TRBV16, the J gene TRBJ1-5; the D is unclear. Trimming cost V 2 bases and J 9 bases, with 14 bases left between them. This CDR3 spans 14 amino acids. Germline V gene data show CDR1 as KGHSY and CDR2 as FQNENV. CDR3 loop: CASSQGQANSPQHF. CDR3 bases: TGTGCCAGCAGCCAAGGGCAGGCAAACTCGCCCCAGCATTTT.